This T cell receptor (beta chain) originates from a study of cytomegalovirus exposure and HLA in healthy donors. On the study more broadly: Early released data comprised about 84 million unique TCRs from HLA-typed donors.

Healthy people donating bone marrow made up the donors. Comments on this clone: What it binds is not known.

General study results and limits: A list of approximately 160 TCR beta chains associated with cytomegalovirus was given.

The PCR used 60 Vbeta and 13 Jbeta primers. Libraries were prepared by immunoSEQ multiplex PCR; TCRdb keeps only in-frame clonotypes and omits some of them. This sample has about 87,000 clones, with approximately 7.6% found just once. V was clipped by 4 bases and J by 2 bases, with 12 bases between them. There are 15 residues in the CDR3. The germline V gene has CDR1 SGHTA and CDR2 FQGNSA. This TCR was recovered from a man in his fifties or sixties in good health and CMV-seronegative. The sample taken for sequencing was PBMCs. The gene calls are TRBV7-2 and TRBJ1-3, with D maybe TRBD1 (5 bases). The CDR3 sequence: CASSSETGAGNTIYF. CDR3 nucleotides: TGTGCCAGCAGCTCTGAAACGGGGGCTGGAAACACCATATATTTT.